The clone carrying this TCR beta chain was picked up a small number of times. Its antigen is unidentified. Germline CDR1 is LNHDA and CDR2 is SQIVND (reference sequence). Losses at the gene ends were 5 bases for V and 1 base for J; bases not matched to a gene: 5. This CDR3 spans 16 amino acids. Treatment: oral pan-JAK inhibitor, 5-10 mg twice daily. RNA, once extracted, was reverse transcribed into cDNA for use as the sequencing template. TCRdb keeps only in-frame clones here, not all; method: immunoSEQ multiplex PCR. The sample has 110,000 to 150,000 clones, 45% to 60% seen once. This sample was included in a study of CD8+ T cells in alopecia areata. Study-level findings and limits: During tofacitinib treatment, many expanded lesional clones remained in scalp and blood.

The sample here was CD8+ T cells sorted from blood, taken at week 4, from a patient treated with tofacitinib. The chain combines TRBV19 with TRBJ2-2; 9 bases map to TRBD2. This sequence was found in a human donor with alopecia areata. The CDR3 reads CASSPTSGRNTGELFF. CDR3 nucleotides: TGTGCCAGTAGTCCCACTAGCGGGCGGAACACCGGGGAGCTGTTTTTT.